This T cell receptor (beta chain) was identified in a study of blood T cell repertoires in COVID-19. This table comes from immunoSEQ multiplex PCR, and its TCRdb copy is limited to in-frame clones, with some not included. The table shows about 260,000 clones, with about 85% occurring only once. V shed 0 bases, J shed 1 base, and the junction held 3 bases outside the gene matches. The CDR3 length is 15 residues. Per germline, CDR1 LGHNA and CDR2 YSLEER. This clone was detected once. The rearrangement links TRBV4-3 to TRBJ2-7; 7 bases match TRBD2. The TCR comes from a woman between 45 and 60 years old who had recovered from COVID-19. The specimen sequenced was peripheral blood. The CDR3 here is CASSQDLRGSYEQYF. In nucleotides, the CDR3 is TGCGCCAGCAGCCAAGACTTGCGGGGGTCCTACGAGCAGTACTTC.